This TCR beta chain was sequenced for a study of blood T cell repertoires in COVID-19. Background on the study: From the United States, Italy and Spain came samples of acute and convalescent COVID-19. T cells, B-cell-depleted T cells, or PBMCs supplied cDNA or gDNA.

Per germline, CDR1 LNHDA and CDR2 SQIVND (reference sequence). The CDR3 runs to 18 residues. The V gene end was trimmed by 9 bases and the J gene end by 1 base; junction bases not matched to a gene: 16. Per the original methods: Reference gene primer amplification yielded estimated nucleated cell counts. This table comes from immunoSEQ multiplex PCR, and its TCRdb copy is limited to in-frame clones, with some not included. V, J and clone size are taken as reported in that table, and D and trimming were inferred from the DNA itself. The sample holds about 200,000 clones, about 89% seen once. Material: peripheral blood. This receptor was obtained from a man in his sixties who had recovered from COVID-19. The chain has TRBV19 and TRBJ2-2; TRBD1 aligns across 8 bases. The CDR3 sequence is CASSAGGRHFLNTGELFF. The CDR3 nucleotides are TGTGCCAGCTCTGCAGGGGGCCGACACTTTTTGAACACCGGGGAGCTGTTTTTT.